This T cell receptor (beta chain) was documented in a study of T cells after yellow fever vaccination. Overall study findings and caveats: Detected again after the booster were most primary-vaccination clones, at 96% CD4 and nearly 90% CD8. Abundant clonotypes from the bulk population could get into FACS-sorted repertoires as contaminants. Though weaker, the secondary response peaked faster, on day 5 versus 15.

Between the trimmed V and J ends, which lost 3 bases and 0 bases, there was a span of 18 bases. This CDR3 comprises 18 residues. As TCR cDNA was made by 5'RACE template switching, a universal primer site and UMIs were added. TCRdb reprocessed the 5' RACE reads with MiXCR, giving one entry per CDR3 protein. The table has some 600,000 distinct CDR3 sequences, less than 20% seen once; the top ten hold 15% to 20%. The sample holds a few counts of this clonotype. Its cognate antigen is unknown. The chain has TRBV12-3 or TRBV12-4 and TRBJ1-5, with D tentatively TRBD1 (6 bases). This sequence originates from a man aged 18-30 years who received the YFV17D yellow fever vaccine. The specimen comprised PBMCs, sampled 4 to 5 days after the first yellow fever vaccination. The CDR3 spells CASSFGDTSLYSNQPQHF. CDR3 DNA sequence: TGTGCCAGCAGTTTCGGGGACACCTCCCTGTATAGCAATCAGCCCCAGCATTTT.